The present TCR beta chain was sequenced within a study of graft-versus-host responses after intestinal transplantation. Study-wide background: Transplants were multivisceral, liver-intestinal, or isolated intestinal. The study gave all recipients anti-thymocyte globulin induction, then tacrolimus and steroids for 2 to 3 years. The study's findings and limits: GvH clones appeared in recipient marrow, some first in ileum or blood. Early declines in HvG clones that occurred post-transplant were associated with peak circulating GvH clone levels.

As to this clone: Its antigen is currently unknown.

Libraries were prepared by immunoSEQ multiplex PCR; TCRdb keeps only in-frame clonotypes and omits some of them. Among over 100,000 clones listed, roughly 90% were seen once. The germline V gene has CDR1 MNHEY and CDR2 SVGAGI. This CDR3 comprises 14 residues. V lost 6 bases to trimming and J lost 8 bases; unmatched junction nucleotides: 7. The clonotype was recovered from a human donor who received an intestinal transplant. The input for sequencing was unstimulated CD4+ T cells sorted from spleen or lymph node cells, taken before intestinal transplant. The chain links TRBV6-5 to TRBJ1-4; TRBD1 agrees at 9 bases. The CDR3: CASSLGQGREKLFF. CDR3 bases: TGTGCCAGCAGCCTAGGACAGGGGAGAGAAAAACTGTTTTTT.